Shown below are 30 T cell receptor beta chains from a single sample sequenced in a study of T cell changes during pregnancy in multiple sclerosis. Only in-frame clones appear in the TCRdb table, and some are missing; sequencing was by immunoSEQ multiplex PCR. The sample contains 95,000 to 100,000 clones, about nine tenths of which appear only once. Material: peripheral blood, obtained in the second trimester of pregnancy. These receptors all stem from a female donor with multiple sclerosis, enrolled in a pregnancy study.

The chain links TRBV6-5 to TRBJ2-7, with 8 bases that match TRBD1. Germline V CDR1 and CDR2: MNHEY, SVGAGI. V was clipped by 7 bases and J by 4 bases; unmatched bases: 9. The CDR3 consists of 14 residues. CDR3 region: CASKAGTGGYEQYF. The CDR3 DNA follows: TGTGCCAGCAAGGCGGGTACAGGGGGTTACGAGCAGTACTTC.

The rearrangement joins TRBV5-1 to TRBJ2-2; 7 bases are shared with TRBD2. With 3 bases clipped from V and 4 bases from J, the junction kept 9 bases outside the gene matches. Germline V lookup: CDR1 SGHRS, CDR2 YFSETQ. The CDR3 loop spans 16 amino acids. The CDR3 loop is CASSWTGGVITGELFF. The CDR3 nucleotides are TGCGCCAGCAGCTGGACGGGAGGTGTGATCACCGGGGAGCTGTTTTTT.

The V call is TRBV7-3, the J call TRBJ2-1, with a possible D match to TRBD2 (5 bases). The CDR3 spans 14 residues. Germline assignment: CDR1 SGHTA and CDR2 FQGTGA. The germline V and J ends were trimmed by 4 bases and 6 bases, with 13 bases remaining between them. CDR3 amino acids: CASSSDSSGNEQFF. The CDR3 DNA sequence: TGTGCCAGCAGCTCCGACTCCAGCGGCAATGAGCAGTTCTTC.

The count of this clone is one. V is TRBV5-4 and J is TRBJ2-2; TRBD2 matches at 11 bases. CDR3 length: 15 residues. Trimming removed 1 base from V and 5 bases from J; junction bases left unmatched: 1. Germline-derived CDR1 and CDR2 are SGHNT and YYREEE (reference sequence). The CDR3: CASSLPSGRTGELFF. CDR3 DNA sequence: TGTGCCAGCAGCTTGCCTAGCGGGAGGACCGGGGAGCTGTTTTTT.

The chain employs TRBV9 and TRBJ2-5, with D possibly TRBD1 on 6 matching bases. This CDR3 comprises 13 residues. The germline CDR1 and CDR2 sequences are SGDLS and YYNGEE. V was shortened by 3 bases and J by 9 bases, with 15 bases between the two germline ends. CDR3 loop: CASSAMTEGAQYF. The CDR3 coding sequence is TGTGCCAGCAGCGCAATGACAGAGGGGGCCCAGTACTTC.

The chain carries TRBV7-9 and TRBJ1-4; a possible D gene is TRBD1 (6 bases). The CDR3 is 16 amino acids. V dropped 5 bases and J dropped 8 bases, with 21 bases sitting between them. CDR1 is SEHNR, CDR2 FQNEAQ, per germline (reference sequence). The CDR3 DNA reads TGTGCCAGCAGCCCCCCCTCCAGGGTGGGGGCGGAAAAACTGTTTTTT. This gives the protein CASSPPSRVGAEKLFF.

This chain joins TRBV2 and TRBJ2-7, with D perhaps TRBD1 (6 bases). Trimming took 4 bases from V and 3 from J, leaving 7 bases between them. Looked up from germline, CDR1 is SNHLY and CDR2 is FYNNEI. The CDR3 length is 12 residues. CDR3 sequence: CASSGQVYEQYF. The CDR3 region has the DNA TGTGCCAGCAGTGGACAGGTCTACGAGCAGTACTTC.

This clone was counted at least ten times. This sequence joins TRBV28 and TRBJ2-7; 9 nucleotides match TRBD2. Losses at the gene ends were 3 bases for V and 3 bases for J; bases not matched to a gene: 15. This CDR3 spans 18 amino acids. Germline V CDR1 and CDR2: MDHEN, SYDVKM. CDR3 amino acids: CASSFVGLAGTLGYEQYF. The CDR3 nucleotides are TGTGCCAGCAGTTTCGTGGGGCTAGCGGGGACTTTGGGCTACGAGCAGTACTTC.

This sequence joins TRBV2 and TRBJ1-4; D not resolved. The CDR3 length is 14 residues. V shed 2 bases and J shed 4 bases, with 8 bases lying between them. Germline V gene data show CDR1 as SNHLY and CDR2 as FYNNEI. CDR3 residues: CASSESGINEKLFF. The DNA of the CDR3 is TGTGCCAGCAGTGAATCCGGGATTAATGAAAAACTGTTTTTT.

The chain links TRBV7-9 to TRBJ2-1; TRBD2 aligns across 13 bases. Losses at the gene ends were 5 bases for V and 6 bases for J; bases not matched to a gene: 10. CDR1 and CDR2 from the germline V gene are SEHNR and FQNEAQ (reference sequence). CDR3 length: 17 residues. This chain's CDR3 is CASSALRGLAGVNEQFF. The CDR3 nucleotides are TGTGCCAGCAGCGCGCTAAGAGGACTAGCGGGAGTCAATGAGCAGTTCTTC.

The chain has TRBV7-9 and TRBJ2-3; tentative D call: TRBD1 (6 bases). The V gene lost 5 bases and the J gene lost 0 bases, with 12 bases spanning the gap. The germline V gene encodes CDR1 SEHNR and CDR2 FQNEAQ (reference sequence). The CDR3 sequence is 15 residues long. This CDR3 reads CASSPDTGSTDTQYF. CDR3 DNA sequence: TGTGCCAGCAGCCCGGACACAGGGAGCACAGATACGCAGTATTTT.

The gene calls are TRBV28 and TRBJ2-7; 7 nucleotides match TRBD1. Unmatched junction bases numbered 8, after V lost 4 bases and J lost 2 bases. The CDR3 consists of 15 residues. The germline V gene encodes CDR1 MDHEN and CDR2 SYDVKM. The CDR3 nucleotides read TGTGCCAGCAGTTCACGACAGGGAGTTGCCTACGAGCAGTACTTC. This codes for CASSSRQGVAYEQYF.

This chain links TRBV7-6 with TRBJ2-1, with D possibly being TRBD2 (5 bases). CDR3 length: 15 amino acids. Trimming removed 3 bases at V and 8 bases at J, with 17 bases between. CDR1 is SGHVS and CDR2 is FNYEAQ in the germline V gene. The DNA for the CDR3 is TGTGCCAGCAGCTTCAGGACTGGGCCTGGGCATGAGCAGTTCTTC. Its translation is CASSFRTGPGHEQFF.

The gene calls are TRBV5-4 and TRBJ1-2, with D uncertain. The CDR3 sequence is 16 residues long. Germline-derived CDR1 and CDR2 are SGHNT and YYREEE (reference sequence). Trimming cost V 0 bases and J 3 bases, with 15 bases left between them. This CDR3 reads CASSLARPHGDYGYTF. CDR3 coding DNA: TGTGCCAGCAGCTTGGCCCGACCCCACGGGGACTATGGCTACACCTTC.

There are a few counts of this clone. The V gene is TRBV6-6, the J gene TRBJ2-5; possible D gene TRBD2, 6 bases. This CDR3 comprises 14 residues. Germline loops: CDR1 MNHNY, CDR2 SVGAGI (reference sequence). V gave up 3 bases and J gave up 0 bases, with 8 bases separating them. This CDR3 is CASSYTGDQETQYF. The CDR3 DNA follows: TGTGCCAGCAGTTATACGGGGGACCAAGAGACCCAGTACTTC.

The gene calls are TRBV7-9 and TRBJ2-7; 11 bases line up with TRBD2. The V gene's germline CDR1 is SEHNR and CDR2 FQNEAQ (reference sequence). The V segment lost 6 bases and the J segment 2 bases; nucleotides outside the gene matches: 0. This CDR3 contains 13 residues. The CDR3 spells CASSSGRAYEQYF. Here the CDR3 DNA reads TGTGCCAGCAGTAGCGGGAGGGCCTACGAGCAGTACTTC.

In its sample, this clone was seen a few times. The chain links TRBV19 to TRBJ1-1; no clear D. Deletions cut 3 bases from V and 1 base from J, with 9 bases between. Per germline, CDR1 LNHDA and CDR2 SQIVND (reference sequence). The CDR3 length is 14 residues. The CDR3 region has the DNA TGTGCCAGTAGTATTAGTCACTCGAACACTGAAGCTTTCTTT. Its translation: CASSISHSNTEAFF.

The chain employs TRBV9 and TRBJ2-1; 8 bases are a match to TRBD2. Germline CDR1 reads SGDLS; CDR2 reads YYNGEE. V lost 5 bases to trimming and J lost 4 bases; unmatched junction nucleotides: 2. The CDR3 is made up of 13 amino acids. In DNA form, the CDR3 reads TGTGCCAGCAGTACTAGCGGATACAATGAGCAGTTCTTC. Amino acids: CASSTSGYNEQFF. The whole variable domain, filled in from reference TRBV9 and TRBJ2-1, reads DSGVTQTPKHLITATGQRVTLRCSPRSGDLSVYWYQQSLDQGLQFLIQYYNGEERAKGNILERFSAQQFPDLHSELNLSSLELGDSALYFCASSTSGYNEQFFGPGTRLTVL.

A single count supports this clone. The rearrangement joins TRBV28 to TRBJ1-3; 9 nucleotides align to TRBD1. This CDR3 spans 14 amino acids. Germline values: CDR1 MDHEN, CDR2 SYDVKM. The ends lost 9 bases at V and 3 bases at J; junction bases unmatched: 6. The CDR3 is CASWDRAGGNTIYF. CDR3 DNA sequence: TGTGCCAGTTGGGACAGGGCAGGTGGAAACACCATATATTTT. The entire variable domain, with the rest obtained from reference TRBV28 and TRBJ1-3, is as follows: DVKVTQSSRYLVKRTGEKVFLECVQDMDHENMFWYRQDPGLGLRLIYFSYDVKMKEKGDIPEGYSVSREKKERFSLILESASTNQTSMYLCASWDRAGGNTIYFGEGSWLTVV.

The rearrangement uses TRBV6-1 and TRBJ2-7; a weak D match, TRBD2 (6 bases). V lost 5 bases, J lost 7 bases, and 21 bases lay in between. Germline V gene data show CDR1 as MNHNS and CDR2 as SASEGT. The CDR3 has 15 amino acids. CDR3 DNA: TGTGCCAGCAGTATGCAGGGACTGAGGGATGAGGAGCAGTACTTC. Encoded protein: CASSMQGLRDEEQYF.

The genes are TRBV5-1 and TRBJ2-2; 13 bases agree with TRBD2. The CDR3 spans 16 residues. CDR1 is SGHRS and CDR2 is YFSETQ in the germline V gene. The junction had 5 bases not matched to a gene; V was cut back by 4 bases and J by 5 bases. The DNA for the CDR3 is TGCGCCAGCAGCCACCGGACTAGCGGGGGAACCGGGGAGCTGTTTTTT. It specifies CASSHRTSGGTGELFF.

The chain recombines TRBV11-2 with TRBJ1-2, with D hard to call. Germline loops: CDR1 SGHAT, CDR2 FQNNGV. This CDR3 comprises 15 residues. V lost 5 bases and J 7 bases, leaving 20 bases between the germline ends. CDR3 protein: CASSPRMEGARGYTF. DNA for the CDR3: TGTGCCAGCAGCCCCCGCATGGAGGGCGCGCGTGGCTACACCTTC.

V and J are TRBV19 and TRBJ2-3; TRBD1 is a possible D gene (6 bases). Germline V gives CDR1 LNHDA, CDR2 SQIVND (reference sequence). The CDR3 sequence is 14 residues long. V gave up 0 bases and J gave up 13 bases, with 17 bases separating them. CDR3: CASSIESGTPPKYF. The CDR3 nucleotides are TGTGCCAGTAGTATAGAGTCCGGGACACCGCCCAAGTATTTT.

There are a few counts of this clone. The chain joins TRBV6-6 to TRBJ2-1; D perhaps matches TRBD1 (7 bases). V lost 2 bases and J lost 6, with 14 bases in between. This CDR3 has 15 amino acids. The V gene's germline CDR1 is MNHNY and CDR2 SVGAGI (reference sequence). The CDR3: CASSYTGQGGNEQFF. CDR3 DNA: TGTGCCAGCAGTTACACAGGTCAGGGGGGCAATGAGCAGTTCTTC.

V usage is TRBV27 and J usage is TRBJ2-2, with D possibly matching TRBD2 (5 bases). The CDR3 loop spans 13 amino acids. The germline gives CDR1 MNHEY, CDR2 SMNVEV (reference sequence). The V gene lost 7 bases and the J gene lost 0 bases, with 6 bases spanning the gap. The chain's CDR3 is CASKRSNTGELFF. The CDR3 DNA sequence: TGTGCCAGCAAGCGGTCGAACACCGGGGAGCTGTTTTTT.

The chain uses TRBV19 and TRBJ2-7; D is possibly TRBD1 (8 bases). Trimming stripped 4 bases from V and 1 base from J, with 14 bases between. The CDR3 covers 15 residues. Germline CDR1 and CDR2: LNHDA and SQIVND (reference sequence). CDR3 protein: CASSTSGTGSYEQYF. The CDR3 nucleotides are TGTGCCAGTAGTACAAGCGGGACAGGTTCCTACGAGCAGTACTTC.

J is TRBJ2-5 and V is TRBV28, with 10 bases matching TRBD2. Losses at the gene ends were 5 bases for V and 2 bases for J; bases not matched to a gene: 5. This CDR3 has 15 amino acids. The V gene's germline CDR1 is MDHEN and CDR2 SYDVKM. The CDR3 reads CASSPLSGGQETQYF. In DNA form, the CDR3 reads TGTGCCAGCAGTCCCCTTAGCGGGGGGCAAGAGACCCAGTACTTC.

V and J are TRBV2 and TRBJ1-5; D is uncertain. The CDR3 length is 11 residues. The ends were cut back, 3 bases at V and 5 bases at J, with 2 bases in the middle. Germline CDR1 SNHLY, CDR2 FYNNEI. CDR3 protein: CASSDDQPQHF. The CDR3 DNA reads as TGTGCCAGCAGTGACGATCAGCCCCAGCATTTT.

Here the CDR3 reads CASSQTGSYEQYF. DNA of the CDR3: TGTGCCAGCTCGCAGACAGGTTCCTACGAGCAGTACTTC. The V call is TRBV18, the J call TRBJ2-7, with D maybe TRBD1 (6 bases). The CDR3 is 13 residues long. V lost 6 bases and J lost 1, with 10 bases in between. CDR1 and CDR2 (germline): KGHSH, LQKENI.

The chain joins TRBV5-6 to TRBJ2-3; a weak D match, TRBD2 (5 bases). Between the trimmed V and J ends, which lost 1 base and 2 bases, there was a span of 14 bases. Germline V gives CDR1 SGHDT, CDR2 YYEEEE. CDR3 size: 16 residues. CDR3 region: CASSLTLAGSTDTQYF. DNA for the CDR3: TGTGCCAGCAGCTTGACGCTAGCAGGTTCCACAGATACGCAGTATTTT.